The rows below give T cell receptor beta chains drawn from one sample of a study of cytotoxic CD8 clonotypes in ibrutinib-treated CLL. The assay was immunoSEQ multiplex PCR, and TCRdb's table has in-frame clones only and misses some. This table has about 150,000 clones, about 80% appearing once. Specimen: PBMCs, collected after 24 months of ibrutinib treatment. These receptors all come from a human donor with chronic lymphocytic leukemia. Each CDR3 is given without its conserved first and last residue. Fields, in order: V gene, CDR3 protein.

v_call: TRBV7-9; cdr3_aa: ASSLGQKSEQY
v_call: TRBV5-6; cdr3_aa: ASSKQDTDSYEQY
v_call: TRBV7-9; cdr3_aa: ASSAPGPPLEQY
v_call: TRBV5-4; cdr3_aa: ASSLGGGQGLEGYT
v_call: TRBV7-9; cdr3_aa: ASSEGATFSPLH
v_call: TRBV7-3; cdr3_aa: ASSPGGGDNEQF
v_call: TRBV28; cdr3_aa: ASSLHPQGEEKLF
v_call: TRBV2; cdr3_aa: ASSRGTDSNQPQH
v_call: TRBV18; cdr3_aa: ASSPESGNTIY
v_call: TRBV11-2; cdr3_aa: ASSLFIGQGAPPGYT
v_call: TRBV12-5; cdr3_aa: ASASGTGDQPQH
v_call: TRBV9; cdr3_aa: ASSVSGGTDTQY
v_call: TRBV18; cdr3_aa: ASSPQGPASYNEQF
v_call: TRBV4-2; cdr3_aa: ASSQVSGPTEAF